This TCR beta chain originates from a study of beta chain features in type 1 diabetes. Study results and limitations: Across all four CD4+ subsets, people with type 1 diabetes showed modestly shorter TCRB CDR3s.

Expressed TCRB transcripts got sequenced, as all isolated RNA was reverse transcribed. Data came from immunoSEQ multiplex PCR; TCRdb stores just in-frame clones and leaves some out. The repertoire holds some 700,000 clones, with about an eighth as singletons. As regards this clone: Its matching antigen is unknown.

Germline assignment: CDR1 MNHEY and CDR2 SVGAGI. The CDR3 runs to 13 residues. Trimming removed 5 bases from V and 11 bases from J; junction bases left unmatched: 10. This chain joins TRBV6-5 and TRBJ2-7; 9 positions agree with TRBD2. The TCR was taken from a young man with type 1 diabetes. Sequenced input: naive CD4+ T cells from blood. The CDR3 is CASSPPGTSTEYF. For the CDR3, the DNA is TGTGCCAGCAGTCCTCCCGGGACTAGCACCGAGTACTTC.